The next 2 T cell receptor beta chains were all read from a single sample in a study of Graves' ophthalmopathy and Graves' hyperthyroidism. TCR beta CDR3 amplification used RNA transcripts. First-round RT-PCR relied on HTBI primers, and a second-round multiplex PCR came next. From the multiplex PCR reads, TCRdb called clonotypes with MiXCR, one entry per CDR3 protein. This sample carries around 660,000 distinct CDR3 sequences, about two fifths of them seen once, and the ten largest clones take 3% to 4%. The sequencing sample was made of peripheral blood. These receptors were taken from an adult man with Graves' ophthalmopathy.

The chain has TRBV10-3 and TRBJ1-4; D is perhaps TRBD1 (5 bases). The ends were cut back, 5 bases at V and 7 bases at J, with 17 bases in the middle. The CDR3 has 15 residues. Germline V gene sequence: CDR1 ENHRY, CDR2 SYGVKD. The CDR3 DNA is TGTGCCATCAGTAGGGACGGCGTAAACACTGAAAAACTGTTTTTT. Amino acid sequence: CAISRDGVNTEKLFF.

On this clonotype: With a much larger clone just one base away, this may be a read error. V is TRBV9 and J is TRBJ1-1; 7 nucleotides agree with TRBD1. The CDR3 length is 14 residues. Per the germline V gene, CDR1 is SGDLS and CDR2 is YYNGEE. DNA for the CDR3: TGTGCCACCAGCTCGACAGGGCTGAACACTGAAGCTTTCTTT. Protein: CATSSTGLNTEAFF.